This T cell receptor (beta chain) appears in the sequencing data of a study of shared clonotypes between healthy human individuals (dated by TCRdb to 2020 to 2021). Some background on the complete study: A few men and a couple of women, aged 18 to 49 years, made up the cohort. To increase sequencing depth and limit assay-specific biases, different laboratories used diverse techniques to prepare libraries and sequence TCR repertoires. Leukapheresis yielded between about 0.94 and 9.5 billion PBMCs per donor. To estimate repertoire size and how much clonotype sharing occurs between individuals, the study deeply sequenced the blood TCR repertoires of about five healthy adults. What the authors observed across the whole study: Sampling was restricted to blood, and TCR repertoires in tissue are likely to differ from TCR repertoires in blood. Pairwise subsampling indicated that sequencing depth was expected to affect the degree of clonotype sharing among donors. The small number of donors limited the genetic and exposure-history diversity represented.

According to the germline V gene, CDR1 reads MNHEY and CDR2 reads SVGAGI. V was cut back by 4 bases and J by 1 base, leaving a gap of 14 bases between them. The CDR3 runs 16 residues from the cysteine to the phenylalanine. The kept DNA is CDR3 alone, 48 bases in frame from the first base. TCR CDR3 regions were amplified from genomic DNA by multiplex PCR using the deep immunoSEQ assay. Extracted genomic DNA from each cell subset was distributed evenly across all wells of several immunoSEQ 96-well plates, and each plate was treated as a replicate. For unsorted PBMC, about 270 ng of genomic DNA, equivalent to approximately 30,000 T cell genomes, went into each replicate PCR. Ten immunoSEQ deep assay plates were used to sequence unsorted PBMC genomic DNA. Purified libraries were quantified with a Qubit 3.0 fluorometer, sized on a Bioanalyzer 2100, and re-quantified with the KAPA Library Quantification kit. A separate single-read 150-cycle Illumina NextSeq 550 flow cell was used to sequence each immunoSEQ 96-well plate. The authors' analysis ran thus. Because only junctional sequences without quality scores were contained in the immunoSEQ output, filtering matching that applied to full-length reads could not be performed. Sequences were annotated with PyIR, a Python wrapper for IgBLAST v1.9, using IMGT germline references to assign V/J genes and CDR3. Reads were filtered out if the reads had weak V/J assignments (E-value above 1e-6), no CDR3, stop codons, out-of-frame junctions, or ambiguous translated residues. V3J clonotypes were defined by identical inferred V gene, J gene, and CDR3 amino acid sequence. Percentage overlap between repertoires was calculated by dividing the number of shared unique clonotypes by the size of the smaller repertoire. Richness of each repertoire was evaluated using RTK rarefaction, the Chao1 estimator, and Recon v2.1 estimates of unobserved clonotypes. TCRdb carries this immuneACCESS record with in-frame sequences only. Its versions omit some clonotypes, under half of them owing to an unresolved V gene in the studies checked, with the rest unexplained. V, J and clone size were drawn from that table, and D and trimming were deduced from the DNA. In this sample the table shows roughly 500,000 clones, 75% to 85% of which occur a single time. The top ten hold 13% of the sample.

Healthy HIV-negative adults with no recently reported acute infections or vaccinations were included as donors. Every donor was a Caucasian adult living in Nashville, Tennessee, USA. For unsorted samples, about 90 million PBMCs were counted and genomic DNA was extracted with the QIAamp DNA Blood Mini kit. Blood was obtained by leukapheresis, after which PBMCs were separated by Ficoll-Histopaque density gradient centrifugation and cryopreserved in liquid nitrogen vapor phase. Remarks on this clone: The specificity of this receptor is unknown. Qualities for individual bases were not recorded, and no much larger clone is one base off.

The receptor was isolated from a middle-aged woman in good health. Some clones in this sample may be carry-over from other donors' samples. The receptor chain draws on TRBV6-5 and TRBJ2-4; TRBD2 is a weak D gene call, 5 bases matching. Specimen: PBMCs. Here the CDR3 is given as CASSSLSGGAKNIQYF. The bases read TGTGCCAGCAGTTCCCTTTCCGGCGGGGCCAAAAACATTCAGTACTTC.